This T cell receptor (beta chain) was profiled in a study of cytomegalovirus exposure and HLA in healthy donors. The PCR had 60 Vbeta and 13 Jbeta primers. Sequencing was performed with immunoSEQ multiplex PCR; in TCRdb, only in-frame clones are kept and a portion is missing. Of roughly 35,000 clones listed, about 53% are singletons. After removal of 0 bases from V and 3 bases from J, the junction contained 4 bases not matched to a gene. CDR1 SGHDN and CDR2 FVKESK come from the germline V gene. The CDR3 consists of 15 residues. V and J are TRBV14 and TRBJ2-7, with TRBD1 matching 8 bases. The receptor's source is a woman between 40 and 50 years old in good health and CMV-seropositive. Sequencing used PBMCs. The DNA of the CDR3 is TGTGCCAGCAGCCAAGATTTGGACAGGGTCTACGAGCAGTACTTC. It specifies CASSQDLDRVYEQYF.